These 29 T cell receptor beta chains share one sample of origin, sequenced in a study of T cell repertoires in cytomegalovirus infection. Using its own MiXCR run on the reads, TCRdb lists one record per CDR3 protein. The sample shows around 550,000 distinct CDR3 sequences, 26% of them seen only once. The sample comprised PBMCs. These receptors were taken from a human donor in good health (CMV status not recorded). Some clones in this sample may be carry-over from other donors' samples.

The chain recombines TRBV7-2 with TRBJ2-7, with D possibly matching TRBD2 (5 bases). V lost 1 base, J lost 1 base, and 8 bases lay in between. Germline V gene lookup returns CDR1 SGHTA and CDR2 FQGNSA. CDR3 length: 14 amino acids. The CDR3 DNA follows: TGTGCCAGCAGCTTAGTGGACTGGTCCTACGAGCAGTACGTC. This sequence encodes CASSLVDWSYEQYV.

The table lists this clonotype with many counts. V usage is TRBV7-2 and J usage is TRBJ1-5; possible D gene TRBD1, 6 bases. The CDR3 sequence is 13 residues long. V lost 5 bases and J 5 bases, leaving 10 bases between the germline ends. Germline-derived CDR1 and CDR2 are SGHTA and FQGNSA. The CDR3 reads CASSQGWDQPQHF. The CDR3 coding sequence is TGTGCCAGCAGCCAGGGGTGGGATCAGCCCCAGCATTTT.

This clonotype was counted between two and nine times. The chain couples TRBV11-2 to TRBJ2-1; no definite D call. The CDR3 spans 13 residues. Deletions cut 0 bases from V and 9 bases from J, with 9 bases between. Germline V gene data show CDR1 as SGHAT and CDR2 as FQNNGV. The CDR3: CASSLDWTPEQFF. The CDR3 DNA follows: TGTGCCAGCAGCTTAGATTGGACCCCTGAGCAGTTCTTC.

For this clonotype: A read error is possible here, since a much larger clone lies one base away. In DNA form, the CDR3 reads TGTGCCGGCAGTTACGATAGCAATCAGCCCCAGCATTTT. Its protein product is CAGSYDSNQPQHF. J is TRBJ1-5 and V is TRBV6-2 or TRBV6-3; D gene ambiguous. Germline V CDR1 and CDR2: MNHEY, SVGEGT. This CDR3 is built from 13 residues.

The table lists this clonotype with many counts. The chain combines TRBV29-1 with TRBJ2-3; TRBD1 matches at 9 bases. There are 14 residues in the CDR3. The V gene's germline CDR1 is SQVTM and CDR2 ANQGSEA. The V segment lost 5 bases and the J segment 4 bases; nucleotides outside the gene matches: 7. CDR3 coding DNA: TGCAGCGTTTATCATACAGGGGGCGCAGATACGCAGTATTTT. Translation: CSVYHTGGADTQYF.

In this sample, this clonotype turned up many times. The DNA is omitted, as the CDR3 cannot be located on it reliably, and the CDR3 follows TCRdb's listing. The chain links TRBV7-2 to TRBJ2-7; the table's D call, TRBD2, was not checked against the DNA. Germline lookup yields CDR1 SGHTA and CDR2 FQGNSA. Counting both end residues, the CDR3 totals 17 amino acids. CDR3 sequence: CASSSYSGSSTSYEQYV.

This clonotype was counted many times. The chain couples TRBV7-2 to TRBJ2-4; the D gene is possibly TRBD2 (6 bases). The germline gives CDR1 SGHTA, CDR2 FQGNSA. CDR3 length: 14 residues. V was cut by 3 bases and J by 1 base, with 7 bases left in between. The CDR3 bases are TGTGCCAGCAGCTTCGGGGGTGCCAAAAACATTCAGTACTTC. It encodes CASSFGGAKNIQYF.

The V and J genes are TRBV18 and TRBJ2-5; 8 positions match TRBD1. Germline CDR1 and CDR2: KGHSH and LQKENI. The CDR3 is 15 residues long. The V segment lost 1 base and the J segment 1 base; nucleotides outside the gene matches: 2. DNA for the CDR3: TGTGCCAGCTCACCACTTGGGACAGGCCAAGAGACCCAGTACTTC. This codes for CASSPLGTGQETQYF.

There are many counts of this clonotype. Germline and junction disagree at one end, which may indicate a read error. Here the CDR3 DNA reads TGTGCCAGCAGCATAGCGGGGGATGGACCGGGTACGCAGTATTTT. It codes for CASSIAGDGPGTQYF. The chain employs TRBV7-6 and TRBJ2-3; TRBD2 aligns across 9 bases. The germline CDR1 and CDR2 sequences are SGHVS and FNYEAQ. The CDR3 length is 15 residues.

V is TRBV7-2 and J is TRBJ2-4; 7 bases map to TRBD2. There are 13 residues in the CDR3. CDR1 is SGHTA and CDR2 is FQGNSA in the germline V gene. Germline trimming cut 1 base from V and 6 bases from J; bases unmatched to any gene: 0. The CDR3 loop reads CASSLGGGNIQYF. CDR3 coding DNA: TGTGCCAGCAGCTTAGGGGGGGGAAACATTCAGTACTTC.

This clonotype appeared many times. The chain has TRBV6-1 and TRBJ2-7; D is possibly TRBD1 or TRBD2 (7 bases each). The V and J ends lost 7 bases and 3 bases respectively, with 16 bases between them. Germline V gene lookup returns CDR1 MNHNS and CDR2 SASEGT. This CDR3 contains 14 residues. The CDR3 sequence is CASTPRGGNYEQYF. DNA for the CDR3: TGTGCCAGCACCCCCAGGGGGGGGAACTACGAGCAGTACTTC.

This chain joins TRBV7-9 and TRBJ2-7; TRBD1 aligns across 9 bases. V lost 5 bases, J lost 5 bases, and 10 bases stayed unmatched. Germline values: CDR1 SEHNR, CDR2 FQNEAQ (reference sequence). This CDR3 has 15 residues. The CDR3 region is CASSELRDRVHEQYF. In DNA form, the CDR3 reads TGTGCCAGCAGCGAGCTCCGGGACAGGGTCCACGAGCAGTACTTC.

The chain is built from TRBV24-1 and TRBJ2-1; a weak D match, TRBD2 (6 bases). The germline CDR1 and CDR2 sequences are KGHDR and SFDVKD. The CDR3 has 16 amino acids. Trimming removed 4 bases at V and 1 base at J, with 13 bases between. The CDR3 sequence: CATSDPGGGSYNEQFF. CDR3 DNA: TGTGCCACCAGTGACCCCGGGGGTGGGTCCTACAATGAGCAGTTCTTC.

This clonotype was counted only a few times. V gene TRBV20-1 combines with J gene TRBJ1-5; D unresolved. With 4 bases removed from V and 4 bases from J, the gap between germline ends came to 11 bases. The CDR3 sequence is 13 residues long. Germline V gene data show CDR1 as DFQATT and CDR2 as SNEGSKA (reference sequence). In nucleotides, the CDR3 is TGCAGTGCTAAACCGGACGGAAATCAGCCCCAGCATTTT. Translated: CSAKPDGNQPQHF.

The V gene is TRBV19, the J gene TRBJ2-3; D unresolved. V was shortened by 1 base and J by 1 base, with 6 bases between the two germline ends. The CDR3 is 14 residues long. Germline CDR1 LNHDA, CDR2 SQIVND (reference sequence). CDR3 nucleotide sequence: TGTGCCAGTAGTATAGGAGTAGGCACAGATACGCAGTATTTT. Translated, it gives CASSIGVGTDTQYF. The complete variable domain, with remaining parts taken from reference TRBV19 and TRBJ2-3, reads DGGITQSPKYLFRKEGQNVTLSCEQNLNHDAMYWYRQDPGQGLRLIYYSQIVNDFQKGDIAEGYSVSREKKESFPLTVTSAQKNPTAFYLCASSIGVGTDTQYFGPGTRLTVL.

The rearrangement uses TRBV15 and TRBJ2-7; 8 nucleotides match TRBD2. The CDR3 has 14 residues. J gave up 6 bases and V 1 base, and 5 bases lay outside the gene matches. Germline CDR1 LNHNV, CDR2 YYDKDF (reference sequence). CDR3 sequence reads: CATSRGPGGFEQYF. The CDR3 bases are TGTGCCACCAGCAGAGGACCGGGGGGGTTCGAGCAGTACTTC.

This clonotype was seen ten or more times. The V and J genes are TRBV7-3 and TRBJ2-7; D ambiguous. Trimming stripped 5 bases from V and 7 bases from J, with 15 bases between. The CDR3 consists of 13 residues. CDR1 and CDR2 from the germline V gene are SGHTA and FQGTGA. CDR3 sequence: CASSMDPYGEQYF. The CDR3, as DNA: TGTGCCAGCAGCATGGACCCTTATGGGGAGCAGTACTTC.

This clonotype was observed a few times. The chain employs TRBV4-1 and TRBJ2-2, with D possibly being TRBD2 (6 bases). Germline assignment: CDR1 MGHRA and CDR2 YSYEKL. The CDR3 covers 15 residues. The ends were cut back, 3 bases at V and 4 bases at J, with 12 bases in the middle. CDR3 nucleotides: TGCGCCAGCAGCCAGTACCGAGCGGGCACCGGGGAGCTGTTTTTT. Protein product: CASSQYRAGTGELFF.

In its sample, this clonotype was seen many times. The gene calls are TRBV7-2 and TRBJ2-1; 10 bases line up with TRBD2. The germline V gene has CDR1 SGHTA and CDR2 FQGNSA. This CDR3 region has 16 residues. V lost 4 bases to trimming and J lost 8 bases; unmatched junction nucleotides: 11. CDR3 sequence: CASSSSRASGRDEQFF. The DNA for the CDR3 is TGTGCCAGCAGCTCAAGTAGGGCTAGCGGGAGAGATGAGCAGTTCTTC.

V and J are TRBV5-4 and TRBJ2-1, with 11 bases matching TRBD2. In germline, CDR1 is SGHNT, CDR2 YYREEE (reference sequence). Trimming removed 9 bases from V and 2 bases from J; junction bases left unmatched: 7. The CDR3 has 15 amino acids. Written as DNA, the CDR3 is TGTGCCATCCAGGGGGGACTAGCGGCCTACAATGAGCAGTTCTTC. Amino acid sequence: CAIQGGLAAYNEQFF.

The chain links TRBV6-5 to TRBJ2-7, with TRBD1 identical over 7 bases. Unmatched junction bases numbered 7, after V lost 4 bases and J lost 1 base. The CDR3 extends over 15 amino acids. CDR1 and CDR2 from the germline V gene are MNHEY and SVGAGI. CDR3 sequence reads: CASSLGAQGSYEQYF. CDR3 DNA: TGTGCCAGCAGTTTAGGGGCACAGGGGTCCTACGAGCAGTACTTC.

At least ten counts were recorded for this clonotype. The V call is TRBV7-2, the J call TRBJ2-2; no definite D call. The length of the CDR3 is 14 residues. V gave up 2 bases and J gave up 7 bases, with 11 bases separating them. Germline lookup yields CDR1 SGHTA and CDR2 FQGNSA. For the CDR3, the DNA is TGTGCCAGCAGCTTATCCATCTCCGGCGGGGAGCTGTTTTTT. Amino acid sequence: CASSLSISGGELFF.

The table lists this clonotype with a few counts. The J gene is TRBJ2-3, the V gene TRBV28; D unresolved. This CDR3 contains 15 residues. Germline lookup yields CDR1 MDHEN and CDR2 SYDVKM. V lost 5 bases, J lost 7 bases, and 19 bases lay in between. Here the CDR3 reads CASSPPGFGSHTQYF. CDR3 nucleotide sequence: TGTGCCAGCAGTCCTCCCGGGTTTGGATCCCATACGCAGTATTTT.

This chain uses TRBV11-2 with TRBJ2-7, with D possibly being TRBD2 (6 bases). Germline-derived CDR1 and CDR2 are SGHAT and FQNNGV. Trimming left V 5 bases short and J 3 bases short, with 14 bases between. The CDR3 contains 14 residues. The CDR3 DNA is TGTGCCAGCAGCCCCTACATGACTAGCTACGAGCAGTACTTC. Translated, it gives CASSPYMTSYEQYF.

This rearrangement joins TRBV4-3 to TRBJ2-1, with TRBD1 matching 8 bases. After removal of 5 bases from V and 6 bases from J, the junction contained 3 bases not matched to a gene. CDR3 length: 13 amino acids. The germline CDR1 and CDR2 sequences are LGHNA and YSLEER. Written as DNA, the CDR3 is TGCGCCAGCAGCTATGGACAGGGCAATGAGCAGTTCTTC. Its protein product is CASSYGQGNEQFF.

The CDR3 loop reads CSAPFHGTVTDTQYF. The CDR3 DNA reads as TGCAGTGCCCCCTTCCATGGGACGGTCACAGATACGCAGTATTTT. The chain employs TRBV20-1 and TRBJ2-3, with D perhaps being TRBD1 or TRBD2 (5 bases each). The CDR3 sequence is 15 residues long. Germline assignment: CDR1 DFQATT and CDR2 SNEGSKA (reference sequence). V was trimmed by 6 bases and J by 2 bases, leaving 18 bases between them.

This clonotype was found a few times. The chain is built from TRBV12-3 or TRBV12-4 and TRBJ1-1, with D perhaps TRBD1 (6 bases). V was cut by 8 bases and J by 4 bases, with 11 bases left in between. The CDR3 contains 12 residues. The CDR3 sequence: CASGYRVTEAFF. For the CDR3, the DNA is TGTGCCAGCGGGTACAGGGTCACTGAAGCTTTCTTT.

The chain links TRBV10-3 to TRBJ2-1, with 7 bases lining up with TRBD2. V gave up 0 bases and J gave up 0 bases; unmatched junction bases: 5. CDR3 size: 17 residues. CDR1 is ENHRY, CDR2 SYGVKD, per germline. CDR3: CAISESGGSPSYNEQFF. The CDR3, as DNA: TGTGCCATCAGTGAGTCGGGCGGGAGTCCCTCCTACAATGAGCAGTTCTTC.

This clonotype has a handful of counts. The chain uses TRBV7-8 and TRBJ2-3; 10 nucleotides line up with TRBD2. This CDR3 is 16 amino acids long. The germline V gene encodes CDR1 SGHVS and CDR2 FQNEAQ. Unmatched junction bases numbered 9, after V lost 3 bases and J lost 6 bases. For the CDR3, the DNA is TGTGCCAGCAGCTTTCGAGCGGGAGGGCCCCCCGATACGCAGTATTTT. Residues: CASSFRAGGPPDTQYF.